What follows are 24 T cell receptor beta chains derived from one specimen sequenced in a study of PD-L1 blockade in urothelial cancer. Indicated time point: pretreatment peripheral blood. Sequencing was performed with immunoSEQ multiplex PCR; in TCRdb, only in-frame clones are kept and a portion is missing. The sample carries tens of thousands of clones, approximately 88% recorded once. The material sequenced was PBMCs, taken around atezolizumab (anti-PD-L1) treatment. These receptors originate from a woman aged 60 to 75 with urothelial cancer.

The J gene is TRBJ2-1, the V gene TRBV4-3; D possibly corresponds to TRBD1 (6 bases). CDR3 size: 14 residues. Germline V lookup: CDR1 LGHNA, CDR2 YSLEER. The ends were cut back, 0 bases at V and 3 bases at J, with 6 bases in the middle. CDR3 sequence reads: CASSQEDSYNEQFF. The CDR3, as DNA: TGCGCCAGCAGCCAAGAGGACAGCTACAATGAGCAGTTCTTC.

This clone was recorded a few times. The chain is built from TRBV5-1 and TRBJ2-7; D not resolved. CDR3 length: 15 residues. CDR1 and CDR2 (germline): SGHRS, YFSETQ. V was trimmed by 0 bases and J by 5 bases, leaving 15 bases between them. CDR3 protein: CASSLAAGGPDEQYF. The CDR3 nucleotides read TGCGCCAGCAGCTTGGCGGCAGGTGGGCCCGACGAGCAGTACTTC.

V and J are TRBV7-2 and TRBJ2-1; D perhaps matches TRBD1 (5 bases). Germline CDR1 SGHTA, CDR2 FQGNSA. The CDR3 has 13 amino acids. Between the trimmed V and J ends, which lost 6 bases and 4 bases, there was a span of 10 bases. CDR3 bases: TGTGCCAGCAGACCCAGGGTTTACAATGAGCAGTTCTTC. It specifies CASRPRVYNEQFF.

The chain carries TRBV19 and TRBJ1-2; possible D gene TRBD1, 5 bases. The CDR3 covers 14 residues. Between the trimmed V and J ends, which lost 7 bases and 1 base, there was a span of 13 bases. Germline V gene sequence: CDR1 LNHDA, CDR2 SQIVND (reference sequence). DNA of the CDR3: TGTGCCAGTAAAGTAACAGGAAATAACTATGGCTACACCTTC. It codes for CASKVTGNNYGYTF.

The chain uses TRBV6-1 and TRBJ2-7, with 10 positions matching TRBD1. Per germline, CDR1 MNHNS and CDR2 SASEGT. The CDR3 sequence is 14 residues long. J gave up 2 bases and V 7 bases, and 5 bases lay outside the gene matches. DNA of the CDR3: TGTGCCAGCATCCTCGGACAGGGGGCCTACGAGCAGTACTTC. Protein product: CASILGQGAYEQYF.

This clone was observed once. This chain uses TRBV10-1 with TRBJ2-1, with 7 bases aligning to TRBD2. Per the germline V gene, CDR1 is WNHNN and CDR2 is SYGVQD (reference sequence). The V gene end was trimmed by 2 bases and the J gene end by 7 bases; junction bases not matched to a gene: 8. The CDR3 consists of 15 residues. CDR3 bases: TGCGCCAGCAGTGAGCGGGAGTATAGCGGGAATGAGCAGTTCTTC. This encodes CASSEREYSGNEQFF.

The chain is built from TRBV7-2 and TRBJ2-5; D might be TRBD2 (5 bases). This CDR3 has 14 residues. CDR1 SGHTA and CDR2 FQGNSA come from the germline V gene. V was pared by 2 bases and J by 4 bases, with 11 bases between. The CDR3: CASSLLVGGETQYF. CDR3 DNA: TGTGCCAGCAGCTTATTGGTCGGAGGAGAGACCCAGTACTTC.

This clone is a singleton in its sample. The rearrangement uses TRBV27 and TRBJ2-5, with a weak D call TRBD1 (6 bases). Germline V gene lookup returns CDR1 MNHEY and CDR2 SMNVEV (reference sequence). This CDR3 comprises 15 residues. Trimming cost V 4 bases and J 1 base, with 13 bases left between them. CDR3 sequence: CASSYTGQLQETQYF. CDR3 coding DNA: TGTGCCAGCAGTTACACAGGGCAGCTCCAAGAGACCCAGTACTTC.

This clone was counted once. The chain is built from TRBV15 and TRBJ1-4; D unresolved. Trimming shortened V by 3 bases and J by 6 bases, and 11 bases separated the two germline ends. Germline V gives CDR1 LNHNV, CDR2 YYDKDF (reference sequence). The CDR3 consists of 14 residues. The CDR3 sequence is CATSRGGSDEKLFF. The CDR3 DNA is TGTGCCACCAGCAGGGGAGGGTCGGATGAAAAACTGTTTTTT.

Written as DNA, the CDR3 is TGTGCCAGCAGCTTAGGGCACGCCCGCACAGATACGCAGTATTTT. Amino acids: CASSLGHARTDTQYF. The rearrangement joins TRBV7-2 to TRBJ2-3, with unresolved D. Germline values: CDR1 SGHTA, CDR2 FQGNSA. The CDR3 spans 15 residues. Between the trimmed V and J ends, which lost 1 base and 1 base, there was a span of 9 bases.

The rearrangement links TRBV6-6 to TRBJ2-7, with D maybe TRBD1 (6 bases). V lost 6 bases, J lost 1 base, and 19 bases lay in between. The CDR3 contains 16 residues. Germline loops: CDR1 MNHNY, CDR2 SVGAGI (reference sequence). This chain's CDR3 is CASSRVTGTTSYEQYF. The CDR3 DNA reads TGTGCCAGCAGCCGTGTGACCGGGACAACGTCCTACGAGCAGTACTTC.

DNA for the CDR3: TGTGCCATCAGTGAGGGCGGGACTAGGAAAGAGACCCAGTACTTC. It translates to CAISEGGTRKETQYF. The chain combines TRBV10-3 with TRBJ2-5, with TRBD2 identical over 8 bases. This CDR3 contains 15 residues. The germline V gene encodes CDR1 ENHRY and CDR2 SYGVKD. V dropped 2 bases and J dropped 3; count of bases not matched to a gene: 5.

The V gene is TRBV10-1, the J gene TRBJ2-7; 13 nucleotides agree with TRBD2. This CDR3 region has 15 residues. The V gene's germline CDR1 is WNHNN and CDR2 SYGVQD (reference sequence). V dropped 4 bases and J dropped 4; count of bases not matched to a gene: 4. The CDR3 DNA follows: TGCGCCAGCAGTGGTGGACTAGCGGGAGCGTACGAGCAGTACTTC. It codes for CASSGGLAGAYEQYF.

The V call is TRBV6-5, the J call TRBJ1-2; 7 bases are a match to TRBD1. The CDR3 totals 14 residues. Germline V lookup: CDR1 MNHEY, CDR2 SVGAGI. V lost 4 bases, J lost 6 bases, and 8 bases stayed unmatched. CDR3 protein: CASSLIRDSHGYTF. The CDR3 bases are TGTGCCAGCAGTTTAATCAGGGACAGCCATGGCTACACCTTC.

The chain employs TRBV11-2 and TRBJ2-7, with TRBD1 identical over 7 bases. This CDR3 has 13 residues. Germline CDR1 is SGHAT and CDR2 is FQNNGV. Trimming at V came to 6 bases and at J to 5 bases, leaving 7 bases not matched to a gene. The CDR3 bases are TGTGCCAGCAGGAGGGGGCCAGGCAACGAGCAGTACTTC. Amino acids: CASRRGPGNEQYF.

This chain connects TRBV5-4 to TRBJ2-1; 9 positions match TRBD1. CDR1 and CDR2 from the germline V gene are SGHNT and YYREEE (reference sequence). The CDR3 is made up of 17 amino acids. V was clipped by 5 bases and J by 7 bases; unmatched bases: 16. The CDR3: CASRFDLTGGASNEQFF. CDR3 in DNA: TGTGCCAGCAGGTTTGACCTTACAGGGGGCGCAAGTAATGAGCAGTTCTTC.

The V and J genes are TRBV5-1 and TRBJ2-5; D is undetermined. From germline, CDR1 is SGHRS and CDR2 YFSETQ. The length of the CDR3 is 12 residues. V lost 3 bases, J lost 0 bases, and 3 bases lay in between. The DNA for the CDR3 is TGCGCCAGCAGCTCGTACCAAGAGACCCAGTACTTC. As protein: CASSSYQETQYF.

The chain has TRBV5-4 and TRBJ2-7, with a tentative D call TRBD1 (6 bases). Germline V gene lookup returns CDR1 SGHNT and CDR2 YYREEE (reference sequence). V lost 0 bases and J lost 5, with 12 bases in between. The CDR3 runs to 14 residues. DNA of the CDR3: TGTGCCAGCAGCTTGGAGTCAGGGGATCACGAGCAGTACTTC. Amino acid sequence: CASSLESGDHEQYF.

This chain uses TRBV18 with TRBJ2-2, with D possibly matching TRBD1 (5 bases). The CDR3 has 15 residues. Per the germline V gene, CDR1 is KGHSH and CDR2 is LQKENI. V dropped 3 bases and J dropped 5 bases, with 13 bases sitting between them. In DNA form, the CDR3 reads TGTGCCAGCTCACCGCCAGGGATAAGGACCGGGGAGCTGTTTTTT. Protein product: CASSPPGIRTGELFF.

In its sample, this clone ranks as medium-sized. This rearrangement joins TRBV28 to TRBJ1-5, with 9 positions matching TRBD1. CDR3 size: 15 residues. The germline gives CDR1 MDHEN, CDR2 SYDVKM. V trimming: 2 bases; J trimming: 6 bases; junction bases outside the gene matches: 5. The CDR3 DNA reads as TGTGCCAGCAGTTTAGCTACAGGGGGCCGTCAGCCCCAGCATTTT. It specifies CASSLATGGRQPQHF. The complete variable domain, with remaining parts taken from reference TRBV28 and TRBJ1-5, reads DVKVTQSSRYLVKRTGEKVFLECVQDMDHENMFWYRQDPGLGLRLIYFSYDVKMKEKGDIPEGYSVSREKKERFSLILESASTNQTSMYLCASSLATGGRQPQHFGDGTRLSIL.

The chain carries TRBV7-2 and TRBJ2-3, with 9 bases that match TRBD2. Germline CDR1 is SGHTA and CDR2 is FQGNSA. The CDR3 loop spans 15 amino acids. The ends lost 3 bases at V and 2 bases at J; junction bases unmatched: 3. As DNA, the CDR3 is TGTGCCAGCAGCTTTGTAGCGGGAGACACAGATACGCAGTATTTT. It specifies CASSFVAGDTDTQYF.

V is TRBV4-2 and J is TRBJ2-2, with 13 nucleotides matching TRBD2. With V trimmed by 0 bases and J by 5 bases, 15 bases remained unmatched. Germline CDR1 LGHNA, CDR2 YNFKEQ. This CDR3 is 21 amino acids long. In nucleotides, the CDR3 is TGTGCCAGCAGCCAAGAGGTATCGGGGACTAGCGGGGCATTCGTAACCGGGGAGCTGTTTTTT. It codes for CASSQEVSGTSGAFVTGELFF.

The chain couples TRBV5-4 to TRBJ2-2; D is perhaps TRBD1 (6 bases). V dropped 4 bases and J dropped 3 bases, with 13 bases sitting between them. The germline V gene has CDR1 SGHNT and CDR2 YYREEE (reference sequence). The CDR3 contains 15 residues. The CDR3 sequence: CASSLGPGDTGELFF. The CDR3, as DNA: TGTGCCAGCAGCCTTGGGCCAGGGGACACCGGGGAGCTGTTTTTT.

The rearrangement joins TRBV18 to TRBJ1-2, with D perhaps TRBD1 (5 bases). Germline assignment: CDR1 KGHSH and CDR2 LQKENI. The CDR3 loop spans 14 amino acids. Deletions cut 2 bases from V and 8 bases from J, with 15 bases between. The DNA for the CDR3 is TGTGCCAGCTCACCATCTAGAGAGCGGGGGGGCTACACCTTC. This sequence encodes CASSPSRERGGYTF.